This T cell receptor beta chain was captured in a study of T cell responses to AZD1222 COVID-19 vaccine. Study results and limitations: Unmutated variant regions are reportedly targeted by nearly half of spike-specific TCRs. Clonal diversity may have been underestimated, and the donors were mostly white British, with more females than males. Repertoires were obtained only post-peak T cell response.

The CDR3 extends over 14 amino acids. The germline CDR1 and CDR2 sequences are KGHSH and LQKENI. After removal of 6 bases from V and 6 bases from J, the junction contained 8 bases not matched to a gene. Sequencing was performed with immunoSEQ multiplex PCR; in TCRdb, only in-frame clones are kept and a portion is missing. This repertoire shows 150,000 or so clones, about 88% found once; its top ten account for around 18%. About this clone itself: Its antigen is currently unknown.

V and J are TRBV18 and TRBJ2-7; 10 bases line up with TRBD1. The clonotype was recovered from an adult in good health. The source material was peripheral blood, sampled on day 0 of AZD1222 vaccination. In nucleotides, the CDR3 is TGTGCCAGCTCGCCCGGGACAGGGGCGCGCGAGCAGTACTTC. Translated: CASSPGTGAREQYF.